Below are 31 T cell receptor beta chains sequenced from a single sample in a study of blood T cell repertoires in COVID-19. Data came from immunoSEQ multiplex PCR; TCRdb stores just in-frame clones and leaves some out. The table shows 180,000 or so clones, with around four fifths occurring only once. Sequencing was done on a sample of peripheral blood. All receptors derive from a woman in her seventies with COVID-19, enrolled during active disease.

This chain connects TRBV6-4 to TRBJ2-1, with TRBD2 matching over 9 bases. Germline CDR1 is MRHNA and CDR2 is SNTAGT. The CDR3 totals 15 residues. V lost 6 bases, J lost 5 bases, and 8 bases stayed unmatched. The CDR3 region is CASSEVAGVNNEQFF. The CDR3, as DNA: TGTGCCAGCAGCGAAGTAGCGGGAGTCAACAATGAGCAGTTCTTC.

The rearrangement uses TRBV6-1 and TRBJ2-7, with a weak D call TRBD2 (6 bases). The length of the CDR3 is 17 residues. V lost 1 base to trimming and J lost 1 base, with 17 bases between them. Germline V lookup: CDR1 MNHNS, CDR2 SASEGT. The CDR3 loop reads CASSEGGLKGSSYEQYV. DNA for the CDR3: TGTGCCAGCAGTGAAGGAGGACTAAAGGGCTCTTCCTACGAGCAGTACGTC.

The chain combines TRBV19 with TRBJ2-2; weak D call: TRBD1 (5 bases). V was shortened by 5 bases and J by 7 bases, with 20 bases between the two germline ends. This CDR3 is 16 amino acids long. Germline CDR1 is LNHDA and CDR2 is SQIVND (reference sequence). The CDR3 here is CASSRWGQGTSGELFF. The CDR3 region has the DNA TGTGCCAGTAGTCGGTGGGGCCAGGGAACGAGCGGGGAGCTGTTTTTT.

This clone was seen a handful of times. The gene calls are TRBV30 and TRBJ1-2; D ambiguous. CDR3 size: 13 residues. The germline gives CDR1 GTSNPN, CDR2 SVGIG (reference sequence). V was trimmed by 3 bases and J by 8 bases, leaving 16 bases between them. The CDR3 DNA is TGTGCCTGGAGGACCCCCACGGGGAGGGGCTACACCTTC. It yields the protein CAWRTPTGRGYTF.

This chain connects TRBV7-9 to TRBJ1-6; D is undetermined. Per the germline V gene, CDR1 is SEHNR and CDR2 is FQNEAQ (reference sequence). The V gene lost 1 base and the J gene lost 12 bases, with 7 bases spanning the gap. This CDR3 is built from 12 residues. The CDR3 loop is CASSLDRGPLHF. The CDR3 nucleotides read TGTGCCAGCAGCTTAGATCGGGGACCCCTCCACTTT.

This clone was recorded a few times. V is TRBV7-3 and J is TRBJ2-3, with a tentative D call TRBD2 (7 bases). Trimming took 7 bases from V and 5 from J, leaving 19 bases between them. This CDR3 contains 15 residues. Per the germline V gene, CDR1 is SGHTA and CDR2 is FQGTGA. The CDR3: CASTLQGLSGDTQYF. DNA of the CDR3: TGTGCCAGCACACTACAGGGACTAAGTGGAGATACGCAGTATTTT.

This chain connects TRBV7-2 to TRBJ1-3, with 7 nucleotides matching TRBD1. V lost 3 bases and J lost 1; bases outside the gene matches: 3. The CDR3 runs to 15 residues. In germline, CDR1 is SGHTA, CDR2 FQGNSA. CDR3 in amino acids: CASSLETGSGNTIYF. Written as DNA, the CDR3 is TGTGCCAGCAGCTTGGAGACAGGGTCTGGAAACACCATATATTTT.

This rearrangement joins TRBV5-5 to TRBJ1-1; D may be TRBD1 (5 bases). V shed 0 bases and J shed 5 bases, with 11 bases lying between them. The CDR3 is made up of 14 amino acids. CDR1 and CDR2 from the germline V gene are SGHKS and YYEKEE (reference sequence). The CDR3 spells CASSLDPGGTEAFF. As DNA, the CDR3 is TGTGCCAGCAGCTTGGACCCTGGGGGGACTGAAGCTTTCTTT.

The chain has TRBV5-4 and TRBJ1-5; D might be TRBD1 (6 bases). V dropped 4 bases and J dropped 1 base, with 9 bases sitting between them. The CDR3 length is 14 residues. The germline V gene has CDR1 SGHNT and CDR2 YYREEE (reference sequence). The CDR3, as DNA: TGTGCCAGCAGCATGGACAGCAGCAATCAGCCCCAGCATTTT. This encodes CASSMDSSNQPQHF.

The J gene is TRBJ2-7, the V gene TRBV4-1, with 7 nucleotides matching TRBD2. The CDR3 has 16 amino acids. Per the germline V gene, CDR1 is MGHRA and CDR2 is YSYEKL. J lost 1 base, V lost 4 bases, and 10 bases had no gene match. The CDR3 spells CASSLSDAGVSYEQYF. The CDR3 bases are TGCGCCAGCAGCCTAAGCGACGCGGGAGTTTCCTACGAGCAGTACTTC.

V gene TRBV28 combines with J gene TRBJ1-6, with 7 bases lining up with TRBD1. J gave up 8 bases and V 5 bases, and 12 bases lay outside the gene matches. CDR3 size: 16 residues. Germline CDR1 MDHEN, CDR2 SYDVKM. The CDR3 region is CASSTQDRSTHSPLHF. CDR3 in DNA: TGTGCCAGCAGTACGCAGGACAGGAGCACCCATTCACCCCTCCACTTT. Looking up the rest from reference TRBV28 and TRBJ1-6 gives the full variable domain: DVKVTQSSRYLVKRTGEKVFLECVQDMDHENMFWYRQDPGLGLRLIYFSYDVKMKEKGDIPEGYSVSREKKERFSLILESASTNQTSMYLCASSTQDRSTHSPLHFGNGTRLTVT.

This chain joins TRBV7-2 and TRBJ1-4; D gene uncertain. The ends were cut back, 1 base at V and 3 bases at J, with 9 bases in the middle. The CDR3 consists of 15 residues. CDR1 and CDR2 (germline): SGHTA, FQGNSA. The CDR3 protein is CASSLGRRANEKLFF. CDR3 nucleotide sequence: TGTGCCAGCAGCTTAGGACGTCGGGCTAATGAAAAACTGTTTTTT.

The CDR3 spells CATSRPAVNQPQHF. DNA for the CDR3: TGTGCCACCAGCAGGCCCGCGGTCAATCAGCCCCAGCATTTT. The rearrangement links TRBV15 to TRBJ1-5; unclear D gene. The germline gives CDR1 LNHNV, CDR2 YYDKDF (reference sequence). Between the trimmed V and J ends, which lost 3 bases and 3 bases, there was a span of 9 bases. The CDR3 runs to 14 residues.

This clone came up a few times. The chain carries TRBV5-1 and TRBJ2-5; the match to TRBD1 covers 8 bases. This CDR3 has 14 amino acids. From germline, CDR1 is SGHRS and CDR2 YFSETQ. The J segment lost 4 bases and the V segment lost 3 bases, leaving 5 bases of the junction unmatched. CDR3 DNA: TGCGCCAGCAGCTCTGACAGGGGAGGAGAGACCCAGTACTTC. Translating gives CASSSDRGGETQYF.

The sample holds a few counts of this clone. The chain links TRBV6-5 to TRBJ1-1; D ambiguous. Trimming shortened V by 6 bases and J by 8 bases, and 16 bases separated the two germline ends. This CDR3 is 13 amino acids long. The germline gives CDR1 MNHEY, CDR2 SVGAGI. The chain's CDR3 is CASRSSDLEEAFF. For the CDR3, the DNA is TGTGCCAGCAGATCCTCGGACTTGGAGGAAGCTTTCTTT.

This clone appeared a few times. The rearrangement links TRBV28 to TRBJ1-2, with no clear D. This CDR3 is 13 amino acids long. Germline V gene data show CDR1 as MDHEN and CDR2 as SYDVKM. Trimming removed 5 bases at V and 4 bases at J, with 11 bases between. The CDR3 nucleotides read TGTGCCAGCAGTCCAGGCCGGGGCTATGGCTACACCTTC. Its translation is CASSPGRGYGYTF.

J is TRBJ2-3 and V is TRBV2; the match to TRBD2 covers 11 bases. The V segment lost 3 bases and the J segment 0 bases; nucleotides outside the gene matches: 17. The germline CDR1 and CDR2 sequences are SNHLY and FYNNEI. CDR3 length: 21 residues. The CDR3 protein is CASSDPLAGGHGKSSTDTQYF. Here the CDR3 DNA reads TGTGCCAGCAGTGACCCCCTAGCGGGGGGCCATGGCAAGTCGAGCACAGATACGCAGTATTTT. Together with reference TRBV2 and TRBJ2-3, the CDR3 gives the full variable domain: EPEVTQTPSHQVTQMGQEVILRCVPISNHLYFYWYRQILGQKVEFLVSFYNNEISEKSEIFDDQFSVERPDGSNFTLKIRSTKLEDSAMYFCASSDPLAGGHGKSSTDTQYFGPGTRLTVL.

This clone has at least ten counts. The CDR3 nucleotides are TGTGCCAGCAGCCACGGTCCAGCGGGAGGAGGAGACGAGCAGTACTTC. This gives the protein CASSHGPAGGGDEQYF. The V and J genes are TRBV4-2 and TRBJ2-7, with 9 nucleotides matching TRBD2. Germline V gene lookup returns CDR1 LGHNA and CDR2 YNFKEQ. Germline trimming cut 3 bases from V and 5 bases from J; bases unmatched to any gene: 11. The CDR3 consists of 16 residues.

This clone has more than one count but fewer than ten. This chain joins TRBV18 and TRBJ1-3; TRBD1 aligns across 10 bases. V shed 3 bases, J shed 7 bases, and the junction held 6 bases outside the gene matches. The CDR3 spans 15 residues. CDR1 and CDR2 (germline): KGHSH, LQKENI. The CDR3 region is CASSPTGQGINTIYF. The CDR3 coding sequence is TGTGCCAGCTCACCGACGGGACAGGGGATTAACACCATATATTTT.

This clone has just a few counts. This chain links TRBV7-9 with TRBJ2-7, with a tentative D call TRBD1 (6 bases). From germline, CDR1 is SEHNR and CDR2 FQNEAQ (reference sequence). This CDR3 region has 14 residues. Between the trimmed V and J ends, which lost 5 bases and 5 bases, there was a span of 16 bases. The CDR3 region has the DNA TGTGCCAGCAGCCGGGGAACAGGGAAGGACGAGCAGTACTTC. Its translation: CASSRGTGKDEQYF. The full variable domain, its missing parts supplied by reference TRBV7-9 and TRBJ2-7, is DTGVSQNPRHKITKRGQNVTFRCDPISEHNRLYWYRQTLGQGPEFLTYFQNEAQLEKSRLLSDRFSAERPKGSFSTLEIQRTEQGDSAMYLCASSRGTGKDEQYFGPGTRLTVT.

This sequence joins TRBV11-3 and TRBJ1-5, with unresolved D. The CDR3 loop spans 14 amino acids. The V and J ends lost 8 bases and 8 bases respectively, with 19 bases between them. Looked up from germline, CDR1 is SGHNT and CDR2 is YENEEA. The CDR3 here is CASLSVRGWKPQHF. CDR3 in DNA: TGTGCCAGCCTCAGTGTGAGAGGGTGGAAGCCCCAGCATTTT.

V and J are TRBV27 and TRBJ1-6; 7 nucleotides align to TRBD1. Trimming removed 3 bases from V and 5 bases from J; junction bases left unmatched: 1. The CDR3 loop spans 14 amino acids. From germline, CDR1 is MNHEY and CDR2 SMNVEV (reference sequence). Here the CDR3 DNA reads TGTGCCAGCAGTTTGGGACAGAATAATTCACCCCTCCACTTT. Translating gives CASSLGQNNSPLHF.

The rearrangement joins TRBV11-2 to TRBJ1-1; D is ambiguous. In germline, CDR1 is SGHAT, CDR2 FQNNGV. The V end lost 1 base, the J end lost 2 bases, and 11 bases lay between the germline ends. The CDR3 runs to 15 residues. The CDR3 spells CASSLVRVLNTEAFF. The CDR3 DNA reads TGTGCCAGCAGCTTAGTGAGGGTCCTAAACACTGAAGCTTTCTTT.

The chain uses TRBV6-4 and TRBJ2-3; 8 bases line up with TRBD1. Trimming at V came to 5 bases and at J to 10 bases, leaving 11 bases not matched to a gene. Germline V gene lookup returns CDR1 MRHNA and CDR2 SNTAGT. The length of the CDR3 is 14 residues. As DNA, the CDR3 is TGTGCCAGCAGTTACGGACAGGGTGAGGGGGCGCAGTATTTT. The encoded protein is CASSYGQGEGAQYF.

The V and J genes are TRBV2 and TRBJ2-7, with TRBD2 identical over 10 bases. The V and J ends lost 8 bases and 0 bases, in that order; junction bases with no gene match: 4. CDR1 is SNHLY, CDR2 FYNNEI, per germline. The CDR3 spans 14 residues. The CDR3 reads CASGAGGSSYEQYF. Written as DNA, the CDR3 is TGTGCCAGCGGAGCGGGAGGGAGCTCCTACGAGCAGTACTTC.

Here the CDR3 reads CASSQKGGWTEAFF. CDR3 sequence (DNA): TGTGCCAGCAGTCAGAAGGGCGGGTGGACTGAAGCTTTCTTT. V gene TRBV28 combines with J gene TRBJ1-1; D is unclear. V shed 5 bases and J shed 5 bases, with 15 bases lying between them. CDR1 and CDR2 from the germline V gene are MDHEN and SYDVKM. CDR3 length: 14 residues.

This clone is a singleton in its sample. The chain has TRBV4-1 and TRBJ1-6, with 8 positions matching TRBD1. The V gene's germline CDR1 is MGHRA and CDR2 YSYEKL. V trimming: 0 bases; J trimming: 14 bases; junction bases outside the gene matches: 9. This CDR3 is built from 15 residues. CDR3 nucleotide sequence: TGCGCCAGCAGCCAAGAAGATGGGACAGGTCGAACCCTCCACTTT. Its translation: CASSQEDGTGRTLHF.

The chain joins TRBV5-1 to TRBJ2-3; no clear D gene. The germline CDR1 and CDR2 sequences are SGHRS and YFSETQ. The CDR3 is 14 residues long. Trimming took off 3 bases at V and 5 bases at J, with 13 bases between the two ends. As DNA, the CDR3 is TGCGCCAGCAGCTCAGACAATACCGGAGATACGCAGTATTTT. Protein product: CASSSDNTGDTQYF.

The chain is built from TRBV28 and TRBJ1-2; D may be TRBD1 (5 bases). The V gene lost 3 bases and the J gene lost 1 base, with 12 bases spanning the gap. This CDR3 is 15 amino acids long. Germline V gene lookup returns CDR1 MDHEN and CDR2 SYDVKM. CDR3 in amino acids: CASSFLDSLNYGYTF. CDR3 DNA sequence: TGTGCCAGCAGTTTTCTAGACAGCCTTAACTATGGCTACACCTTC.

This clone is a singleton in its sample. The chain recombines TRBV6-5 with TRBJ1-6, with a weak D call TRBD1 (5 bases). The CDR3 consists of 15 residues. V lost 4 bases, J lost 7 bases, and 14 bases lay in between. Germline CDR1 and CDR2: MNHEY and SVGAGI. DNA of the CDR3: TGTGCCAGCAGTTTTGGGGCAGTCCAAAATTCACCCCTCCACTTT. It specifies CASSFGAVQNSPLHF.

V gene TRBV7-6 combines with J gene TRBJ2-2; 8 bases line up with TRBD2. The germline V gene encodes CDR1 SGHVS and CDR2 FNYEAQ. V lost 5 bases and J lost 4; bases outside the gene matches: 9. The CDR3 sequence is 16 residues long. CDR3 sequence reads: CASSRISGTPTGELFF. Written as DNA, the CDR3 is TGTGCCAGCAGCCGTATTAGCGGGACGCCCACCGGGGAGCTGTTTTTT.